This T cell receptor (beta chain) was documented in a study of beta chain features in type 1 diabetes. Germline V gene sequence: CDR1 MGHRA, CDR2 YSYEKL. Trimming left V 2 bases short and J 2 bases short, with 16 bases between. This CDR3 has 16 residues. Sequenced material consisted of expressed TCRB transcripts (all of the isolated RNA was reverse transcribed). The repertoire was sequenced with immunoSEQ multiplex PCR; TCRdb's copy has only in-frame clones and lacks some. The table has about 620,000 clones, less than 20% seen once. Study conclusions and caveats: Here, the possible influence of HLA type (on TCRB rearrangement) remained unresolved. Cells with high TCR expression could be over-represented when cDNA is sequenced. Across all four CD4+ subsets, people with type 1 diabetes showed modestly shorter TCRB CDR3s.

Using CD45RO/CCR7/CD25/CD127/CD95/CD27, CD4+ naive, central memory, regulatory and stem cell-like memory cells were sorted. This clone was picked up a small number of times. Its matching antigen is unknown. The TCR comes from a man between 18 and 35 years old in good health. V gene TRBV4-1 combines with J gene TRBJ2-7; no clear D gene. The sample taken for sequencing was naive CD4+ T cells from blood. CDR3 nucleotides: TGCGCCAGCAGCCAAATTTTGGGTCCCAATCCCTACGAGCAGTACTTC. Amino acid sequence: CASSQILGPNPYEQYF.